Shown below are 17 T cell receptor beta chains from a single sample sequenced in a study of blood T cell repertoires in COVID-19. Sequencing was performed with immunoSEQ multiplex PCR; in TCRdb, only in-frame clones are kept and a portion is missing. Among just over 300,000 clones, under 90% were seen once, and the ten largest hold 3.5% to 4.5%. Sequencing used PBMCs or T cells enriched from blood (not recorded which). These receptor sequences come from a man aged 30 to 45 who had recovered from COVID-19.

This sequence joins TRBV15 and TRBJ2-2; weak D call: TRBD1 (6 bases). The CDR3 is 13 amino acids. V was clipped by 1 base and J by 9 bases, with 9 bases between them. CDR1 and CDR2 (germline): LNHNV, YYDKDF (reference sequence). The CDR3 DNA sequence: TGTGCCACCAGCAGAGTTCAGGGGCGGGAGCTGTTTTTT. Translation gives CATSRVQGRELFF.

The CDR3 loop is CATSTRTGGLPGELFF. The CDR3 DNA reads as TGTGCCACCAGCACCCGGACAGGGGGTCTTCCCGGGGAGCTGTTTTTT. The gene calls are TRBV15 and TRBJ2-2; 10 bases are shared with TRBD1. Germline CDR1 reads LNHNV; CDR2 reads YYDKDF (reference sequence). Trimming took 4 bases from V and 6 from J; bases not matched to a gene: 8. The CDR3 is 16 residues long.

CDR3 residues: CASSPPEGTGILFF. The CDR3 region has the DNA TGTGCCAGCTCACCACCGGAGGGAACAGGAATACTGTTTTTT. This rearrangement joins TRBV18 to TRBJ1-4; D might be TRBD1 (5 bases). The CDR3 covers 14 residues. CDR1 and CDR2 from the germline V gene are KGHSH and LQKENI. With 0 bases removed from V and 13 bases from J, the gap between germline ends came to 15 bases.

This chain joins TRBV11-3 and TRBJ1-2; D remains ambiguous. The V gene lost 1 base and the J gene lost 8 bases, with 11 bases spanning the gap. The CDR3 totals 13 residues. Germline CDR1 and CDR2: SGHNT and YENEEA. CDR3 loop: CASSLVGEGGYTF. The DNA of the CDR3 is TGTGCCAGCAGCTTAGTTGGGGAGGGCGGCTACACCTTC. The entire variable domain, with the rest obtained from reference TRBV11-3 and TRBJ1-2, is as follows: EAGVVQSPRYKIIEKKQPVAFWCNPISGHNTLYWYLQNLGQGPELLIRYENEEAVDDSQLPKDRFSAERLKGVDSTLKIQPAELGDSAVYLCASSLVGEGGYTFGSGTRLTVV.

The chain is built from TRBV5-1 and TRBJ1-3, with D unclear. V gave up 5 bases and J gave up 4 bases, with 13 bases separating them. CDR1 and CDR2 (germline): SGHRS, YFSETQ. CDR3 length equals 14 residues. In DNA form, the CDR3 reads TGCGCCAGCAGGTCAGGCCCGATCGGAAACACCATATATTTT. Its protein product is CASRSGPIGNTIYF. Together with reference TRBV5-1 and TRBJ1-3, the CDR3 gives the full variable domain: KAGVTQTPRYLIKTRGQQVTLSCSPISGHRSVSWYQQTPGQGLQFLFEYFSETQRNKGNFPGRFSGRQFSNSRSEMNVSTLELGDSALYLCASRSGPIGNTIYFGEGSWLTVV.

This chain connects TRBV24-1 to TRBJ2-1, with D possibly TRBD2 on 5 matching bases. This CDR3 has 14 residues. Germline V lookup: CDR1 KGHDR, CDR2 SFDVKD. Trimming pared 8 bases from V and 9 bases from J, leaving 19 bases between. As DNA, the CDR3 is TGTGCCACCACGGGGTCGTACCCTACAAGTGAGCAGTTCTTC. Its protein is CATTGSYPTSEQFF.

This chain links TRBV6-5 with TRBJ2-7; D unclear. Germline CDR1 reads MNHEY; CDR2 reads SVGAGI. CDR3 length: 13 amino acids. Trimming removed 6 bases at V and 6 bases at J, with 15 bases between. CDR3 bases: TGTGCCAGCAGCCTTCGTTCGAGGTCCGAGCAGTACTTC. Translated: CASSLRSRSEQYF.

The gene calls are TRBV19 and TRBJ2-7; 9 bases match TRBD1. This CDR3 is 17 amino acids long. Germline-derived CDR1 and CDR2 are LNHDA and SQIVND (reference sequence). J gave up 0 bases and V 1 base, and 7 bases lay outside the gene matches. The DNA of the CDR3 is TGTGCCAGTAGTATAGTAGGGACAGGGAGTACCTCCTACGAGCAGTACTTC. Its translation: CASSIVGTGSTSYEQYF.

This clone has only one observation. This chain connects TRBV25-1 to TRBJ2-3, with D tentatively TRBD2 (5 bases). Per the germline V gene, CDR1 is MGHDK and CDR2 is SYGVNS. The V gene lost 0 bases and the J gene lost 6 bases, with 19 bases spanning the gap. The CDR3 loop spans 17 amino acids. The CDR3 spells CASSEYRLTADRDTQYF. The CDR3 DNA reads TGTGCCAGCAGTGAATATAGACTAACAGCGGATCGTGATACGCAGTATTTT.

This chain uses TRBV27 with TRBJ1-2; D is uncertain. CDR3 size: 13 residues. Germline values: CDR1 MNHEY, CDR2 SMNVEV (reference sequence). The V gene lost 7 bases and the J gene lost 10 bases, with 19 bases spanning the gap. The CDR3 bases are TGTGCCAGCAAGTCCGGGCTGGTTAGCGTCTACACCTTC. It encodes CASKSGLVSVYTF.

The V gene is TRBV4-2, the J gene TRBJ1-4; D gene uncertain. Germline V CDR1 and CDR2: LGHNA, YNFKEQ. Trimming pared 1 base from V and 10 bases from J, leaving 22 bases between. This CDR3 is built from 17 residues. The DNA for the CDR3 is TGTGCCAGCAGCCAAGGTGGCCCCGAGGTGTTTCGGGGAAAACTGTTTTTT. Its translation: CASSQGGPEVFRGKLFF.

V gene TRBV28 combines with J gene TRBJ1-1; 8 bases map to TRBD1. This CDR3 region has 15 residues. V shed 1 base, J shed 6 bases, and the junction held 7 bases outside the gene matches. Germline V lookup: CDR1 MDHEN, CDR2 SYDVKM. The CDR3 nucleotides are TGTGCCAGCAGTTTATTAGGACAGGGTACGTCTGAAGCTTTCTTT. Translation: CASSLLGQGTSEAFF. The whole variable domain, filled in from reference TRBV28 and TRBJ1-1, reads DVKVTQSSRYLVKRTGEKVFLECVQDMDHENMFWYRQDPGLGLRLIYFSYDVKMKEKGDIPEGYSVSREKKERFSLILESASTNQTSMYLCASSLLGQGTSEAFFGQGTRLTVV.

This rearrangement joins TRBV27 to TRBJ2-3, with D possibly being TRBD2 (5 bases). Trimming took 5 bases from V and 0 from J, leaving 9 bases between them. Looked up from germline, CDR1 is MNHEY and CDR2 is SMNVEV (reference sequence). This CDR3 contains 14 residues. Here the CDR3 reads CASSLLASTDTQYF. Written as DNA, the CDR3 is TGTGCCAGCAGTCTGCTAGCTAGCACAGATACGCAGTATTTT.

V gene TRBV11-3 combines with J gene TRBJ1-2; the D is unclear. This CDR3 has 16 residues. The V gene lost 5 bases and the J gene lost 1 base, with 17 bases spanning the gap. Germline V gene data show CDR1 as SGHNT and CDR2 as YENEEA. The CDR3 is CASSLGREDVNYGYTF. The DNA of the CDR3 is TGTGCCAGCAGCCTAGGTCGGGAAGACGTTAACTATGGCTACACCTTC.

J is TRBJ2-7 and V is TRBV5-1; 7 bases fit TRBD1. This CDR3 comprises 20 residues. From germline, CDR1 is SGHRS and CDR2 YFSETQ. The J segment lost 0 bases and the V segment lost 3 bases, leaving 21 bases of the junction unmatched. The CDR3 DNA follows: TGCGCCAGCAGCTCTGCGGGCCAGACAGGGTTTTTTCGGACCTCCTACGAGCAGTACTTC. Amino acid sequence: CASSSAGQTGFFRTSYEQYF.

V gene TRBV10-3 combines with J gene TRBJ1-1; 8 bases align to TRBD1. CDR3 size: 14 residues. The trim removed 6 bases at V and 6 bases at J, leaving 9 bases unmatched. The germline gives CDR1 ENHRY, CDR2 SYGVKD. The chain's CDR3 is CAISPGQGSSEAFF. The CDR3 region has the DNA TGTGCCATCAGCCCCGGACAGGGTTCTTCTGAAGCTTTCTTT.

The chain employs TRBV12-2 and TRBJ1-4; TRBD1, as called in the table, went unchecked against the DNA. TRBV12-2 is reported as a pseudogene. CDR3 length: 20 residues. The CDR3 DNA follows: TGTGCAAGTCGCTTAGAGATGTCTGGGACAGGGCGACCTACTAATGAAAAACTGTTTTTT. Encoded protein: CASRLEMSGTGRPTNEKLFF.